This TCR beta chain was sequenced for a study of shared clonotypes between healthy human individuals. Trimming cost V 1 base and J 4 bases, with 14 bases left between them. The CDR3 consists of 15 residues. CDR1 is SGDLS, CDR2 YYNGEE, per germline. General study findings and limits: Lower generation probabilities were found for non-shared clonotypes than for those shared by all four donors.

Sequencing used immunoSEQ multiplex PCR; TCRdb keeps in-frame clones, though not all of them. The profile shows 2 million to 2.5 million clones, 95% of them singletons. Remarks on this clone: Its cognate antigen is unknown.

The study enrolled healthy HIV-negative adults without recent acute infections or vaccinations as donors. CD4+ cells yielded CD45RA+ naive and CD45RA-negative memory subsets. This chain links TRBV9 with TRBJ1-1, with a tentative D call TRBD1 (6 bases). The source is a man between 18 and 29 years old in good health. Sequenced sample: naive CD4+ T cells sorted from blood. As to subset: CD45RA+ positively selected. For the CDR3, the DNA is TGTGCCAGCAGCGTATATGGGGGGCTAGGCACTGAAGCTTTCTTT. Amino acids: CASSVYGGLGTEAFF.